The 20 T cell receptor beta chains in this list originate from one sample, sequenced in a study of beta chain features in type 1 diabetes. Whole-study findings and limits: A moderate, significant TCRB CDR3 shortening appeared in type 1 diabetes across four CD4+ subsets.

The sequenced template was cDNA made from the entire isolated RNA. The method was immunoSEQ multiplex PCR; TCRdb's version includes in-frame clones alone and lacks a portion of them. The repertoire consists of 300,000 to 450,000 clones, with over 8.5% occurring once and the leading ten covering approximately 0.55%. No cognate antigen is known for these TCRs. Sequenced sample: central memory CD4+ T cells from blood. These receptors were taken from a man in his thirties or forties with type 1 diabetes.

In its sample, this clone was seen many times. The chain is built from TRBV19 and TRBJ1-5; D uncertain. CDR1 and CDR2 (germline): LNHDA, SQIVND (reference sequence). The V end was cut by 5 bases, the J end by 3 bases, with 8 bases between. The CDR3 runs to 13 residues. CDR3 sequence: CASSWETNQPQHF. The CDR3 DNA follows: TGTGCCAGTAGTTGGGAGACCAATCAGCCCCAGCATTTT.

This rearrangement joins TRBV29-1 to TRBJ1-2; D uncertain. The germline V gene has CDR1 SQVTM and CDR2 ANQGSEA. This CDR3 has 12 amino acids. V lost 4 bases, J lost 2 bases, and 8 bases lay in between. The CDR3 spells CSVVSGNYGYTF. CDR3 nucleotide sequence: TGCAGCGTTGTGTCGGGGAACTATGGCTACACCTTC.

This clone has at least ten counts. V and J are TRBV25-1 and TRBJ1-2, with TRBD1 matching over 7 bases. CDR3 length: 14 residues. In germline, CDR1 is MGHDK, CDR2 SYGVNS. The V gene end was trimmed by 4 bases and the J gene end by 8 bases; junction bases not matched to a gene: 10. The CDR3 sequence is CASSGRTGARGYTF. CDR3 DNA: TGTGCCAGCAGTGGTCGAACAGGGGCCCGGGGCTACACCTTC.

This chain uses TRBV28 with TRBJ2-5; no firm D call. Germline loops: CDR1 MDHEN, CDR2 SYDVKM. This CDR3 is 10 amino acids long. Trimming left V 6 bases short and J 5 bases short, with 4 bases between. Here the CDR3 DNA reads TGTGCCAGCAGACAGGAGACCCAGTACTTC. Its translation: CASRQETQYF.

This rearrangement joins TRBV11-2 to TRBJ1-2; the D gene is possibly TRBD1 (6 bases). This CDR3 spans 15 amino acids. Germline-derived CDR1 and CDR2 are SGHAT and FQNNGV. Trimming cost V 0 bases and J 0 bases, with 8 bases left between them. The CDR3, as DNA: TGTGCCAGCAGCTTAGACGGGGGCTCTAACTATGGCTACACCTTC. Translation gives CASSLDGGSNYGYTF.

This clone was seen a handful of times. The chain carries TRBV2 and TRBJ1-5; 7 bases map to TRBD1. Trimming at V came to 5 bases and at J to 0 bases, leaving 4 bases not matched to a gene. Germline V gene data show CDR1 as SNHLY and CDR2 as FYNNEI. The CDR3 spans 15 residues. The CDR3 DNA is TGTGCCAGCAGTTTACAGGGGTATAGCAATCAGCCCCAGCATTTT. It codes for CASSLQGYSNQPQHF.

The rearrangement uses TRBV11-2 and TRBJ2-5; D is uncertain. Trimming took 0 bases from V and 5 from J, leaving 4 bases between them. The CDR3 has 12 amino acids. CDR1 and CDR2 from the germline V gene are SGHAT and FQNNGV. CDR3 protein: CASSLEMETQYF. CDR3 DNA: TGTGCCAGCAGCTTAGAGATGGAGACCCAGTACTTC.

Comments on this clone: A read error may produce the germline difference seen at one junction end. The chain is built from TRBV7-7 and TRBJ2-1; TRBD1 is a possible D gene (5 bases). The CDR3 is 13 amino acids. The germline gives CDR1 SSHAT, CDR2 FNYEAQ (reference sequence). The CDR3 nucleotides read TGTGCTAGCAGCTTAGGTTCACAGGAGGAGCAGTTCTTC. It translates to CASSLGSQEEQFF.

This CDR3 is CASSAGTTRREQYF. The CDR3 bases are TGTGCCAGCAGCGCCGGGACTACCCGTAGGGAGCAGTACTTC. The chain recombines TRBV7-2 with TRBJ2-7; TRBD2 aligns across 7 bases. In germline, CDR1 is SGHTA, CDR2 FQGNSA. The CDR3 has 14 residues. J gave up 7 bases and V 5 bases, and 11 bases lay outside the gene matches.

The chain couples TRBV18 to TRBJ1-2; D gene unclear. Trimming took off 2 bases at V and 6 bases at J, with 13 bases between the two ends. The CDR3 loop spans 14 amino acids. Per the germline V gene, CDR1 is KGHSH and CDR2 is LQKENI. The CDR3 is CASSPRSTGNGYTF. The DNA for the CDR3 is TGTGCCAGCTCACCAAGGTCAACGGGTAATGGCTACACCTTC. Full variable domain (outside the CDR3, taken from reference TRBV18 and TRBJ1-2): NAGVMQNPRHLVRRRGQEARLRCSPMKGHSHVYWYRQLPEEGLKFMVYLQKENIIDESGMPKERFSAEFPKEGPSILRIQQVVRGDSAAYFCASSPRSTGNGYTFGSGTRLTVV.

The chain recombines TRBV28 with TRBJ2-3; TRBD1 matches at 7 bases. The CDR3 extends over 16 amino acids. With 4 bases clipped from V and 1 base from J, the junction kept 8 bases outside the gene matches. Germline V gene data show CDR1 as MDHEN and CDR2 as SYDVKM. The CDR3 protein is CASSSLQGWGTDTQYF. As DNA, the CDR3 is TGTGCCAGCAGTTCCTTACAGGGGTGGGGCACAGATACGCAGTATTTT.

The chain has TRBV7-8 and TRBJ2-3, with D perhaps given as TRBD1 or TRBD2 (5 bases each). Between the trimmed V and J ends, which lost 5 bases and 4 bases, there was a span of 13 bases. This CDR3 spans 14 amino acids. Germline CDR1 is SGHVS and CDR2 is FQNEAQ. This CDR3 reads CASSPSPGSDTQYF. The CDR3 region has the DNA TGTGCCAGCAGCCCTAGCCCAGGGTCAGATACGCAGTATTTT. Supplemented by reference TRBV7-8 and TRBJ2-3, the full variable domain reads GAGVSQSPRYKVAKRGQDVALRCDPISGHVSLFWYQQALGQGPEFLTYFQNEAQLDKSGLPSDRFFAERPEGSVSTLKIQRTQQEDSAVYLCASSPSPGSDTQYFGPGTRLTVL.

The V and J genes are TRBV6-5 and TRBJ2-1, with 7 positions matching TRBD2. After removal of 6 bases from V and 6 bases from J, the junction contained 11 bases not matched to a gene. CDR1 and CDR2 (germline): MNHEY, SVGAGI. The CDR3 runs 15 residues. The CDR3: CASRLGLGVSNEQFF. The CDR3, as DNA: TGTGCCAGCAGATTAGGACTAGGAGTAAGCAATGAGCAGTTCTTC.

This clone has a handful of counts. This chain's CDR3 is CATGRTEGHPQHF. CDR3 coding DNA: TGTGCCACTGGCCGGACTGAGGGTCACCCCCAGCATTTT. The chain links TRBV6-5 to TRBJ1-5; D gene unclear. The ends were cut back, 10 bases at V and 10 bases at J, with 20 bases in the middle. CDR3 length: 13 amino acids. CDR1 and CDR2 from the germline V gene are MNHEY and SVGAGI.

In its sample, this clone was seen a few times. CDR3 region: CASSRQGLFQETQYF. The CDR3 DNA sequence: TGTGCCAGCAGTCGACAGGGACTTTTCCAAGAGACCCAGTACTTC. The chain employs TRBV6-5 and TRBJ2-5; a possible D gene is TRBD1 (7 bases). Germline values: CDR1 MNHEY, CDR2 SVGAGI. The CDR3 loop spans 15 amino acids. Trimming cost V 5 bases and J 1 base, with 14 bases left between them.

This chain uses TRBV27 with TRBJ1-1; possible D gene TRBD1, 6 bases. V lost 7 bases and J 6 bases, leaving 18 bases between the germline ends. The CDR3 totals 14 residues. Per the germline V gene, CDR1 is MNHEY and CDR2 is SMNVEV (reference sequence). The CDR3 spells CASTNPGEGAEAFF. Here the CDR3 DNA reads TGTGCCAGCACCAACCCGGGGGAGGGGGCTGAAGCTTTCTTT.

In its sample, this clone was seen many times. This sequence joins TRBV2 and TRBJ2-1; D uncertain. The CDR3 extends over 15 amino acids. Trimming pared 8 bases from V and 2 bases from J, leaving 16 bases between. The germline CDR1 and CDR2 sequences are SNHLY and FYNNEI. The CDR3 here is CASGDRTSPYNEQFF. The DNA of the CDR3 is TGTGCCAGCGGAGATAGGACCAGCCCCTACAATGAGCAGTTCTTC.

This clone occurred a few times. V usage is TRBV27 and J usage is TRBJ2-3; no firm D call. Germline CDR1 and CDR2: MNHEY and SMNVEV (reference sequence). The CDR3 loop spans 14 amino acids. V lost 2 bases, J lost 0 bases, and 6 bases lay in between. The CDR3 region is CASSLRDSTDTQYF. The CDR3 region has the DNA TGTGCCAGCAGTTTACGAGACAGCACAGATACGCAGTATTTT.

Of note for this clone: Only one base separates this from a far larger clonotype, so it likely reflects a read error. The rearrangement links TRBV5-1 to TRBJ1-1, with 9 nucleotides matching TRBD1. Germline CDR1 SGHRS, CDR2 YFSETQ. This CDR3 spans 16 amino acids. The V gene end was trimmed by 0 bases and the J gene end by 0 bases; junction bases not matched to a gene: 3. The CDR3 nucleotides are TGCGCCAGCAGCTTGGAGGGACAGGGCATGAACACTGAAGCTTTCTTT. As protein: CASSLEGQGMNTEAFF.

The chain recombines TRBV10-3 with TRBJ2-3, with D hard to call. Trimming removed 0 bases at V and 5 bases at J, with 9 bases between. The CDR3 covers 14 residues. CDR1 is ENHRY and CDR2 is SYGVKD in the germline V gene. DNA of the CDR3: TGTGCCATCAGTGAGTCGCCAGAAGGAGATACGCAGTATTTT. This translates into CAISESPEGDTQYF.